Below are 11 T cell receptor beta chains sequenced from a single sample in a study of T-cell reconstitution after alpha-beta-depleted transplantation in children. Preparation of the TCRbeta library used unique molecular identifiers. TCRdb re-analysed the PCR reads in MiXCR, keeping a single row per CDR3 protein. The table has 700,000 to 950,000 distinct CDR3 sequences, approximately 15% seen once; the top ten hold about 5%. The sample consisted of PBMCs, mostly from graft donor cells, taken 360 days after TCRalphabeta/CD19-depleted stem cell transplant. These receptors were collected from a male patient aged 5 to 17 who had a stem cell transplant for acute lymphoblastic leukemia, so the T cells may come from the graft donor.

The rearrangement links TRBV5-1 to TRBJ2-3, with D perhaps TRBD1 or TRBD2 (5 bases each). Trimming left V 0 bases short and J 0 bases short, with 14 bases between. Germline lookup yields CDR1 SGHRS and CDR2 YFSETQ. There are 17 residues in the CDR3. This CDR3 is CASSLARDRASTDTQYF. The DNA of the CDR3 is TGCGCCAGCAGCTTGGCCCGGGACCGAGCTAGCACAGATACGCAGTATTTT.

This clonotype was seen more than once but under ten times. The J gene is TRBJ1-5, the V gene TRBV4-1, with D unclear. This CDR3 has 17 amino acids. Trimming stripped 0 bases from V and 2 bases from J, with 14 bases between. Germline CDR1 is MGHRA and CDR2 is YSYEKL. The CDR3 region has the DNA TGCGCCAGCAGCCAAGATCCGCGGGCCGCGCGCAATCAGCCCCAGCATTTT. Translated: CASSQDPRAARNQPQHF.

This clonotype has a handful of counts. This chain connects TRBV18 to TRBJ2-1, with D perhaps TRBD1 (6 bases). CDR3 length: 17 residues. Germline CDR1 is KGHSH and CDR2 is LQKENI. Trimming took 1 base from V and 7 from J, leaving 20 bases between them. CDR3 sequence reads: CASSPRDMRGAGNEQFF. The CDR3 bases are TGTGCCAGCTCACCACGGGACATGCGAGGGGCTGGTAATGAGCAGTTCTTC.

V gene TRBV11-2 combines with J gene TRBJ2-7; the D is unclear. Germline lookup yields CDR1 SGHAT and CDR2 FQNNGV. This CDR3 contains 13 residues. V lost 5 bases and J lost 5, with 13 bases in between. The CDR3 sequence: CASSHGITHEQYF. The CDR3 nucleotides read TGTGCCAGCAGCCATGGGATAACCCACGAGCAGTACTTC.

There are a few counts of this clonotype. The junction and the germline gene differ at one end; a read error may be behind it. The chain uses TRBV5-1 and TRBJ2-7; 10 bases are shared with TRBD2. The CDR3 extends over 14 amino acids. Germline V gene sequence: CDR1 SGHRS, CDR2 YFSETQ. The CDR3: CASSSGLADDPSNF. The CDR3 DNA reads TGCGCCAGCAGCTCCGGACTAGCGGACGACCCCAGCAACTTC.

This chain uses TRBV5-1 with TRBJ2-3; TRBD2 agrees at 10 bases. The length of the CDR3 is 16 residues. The trim removed 3 bases at V and 6 bases at J, leaving 10 bases unmatched. Germline V lookup: CDR1 SGHRS, CDR2 YFSETQ. Here the CDR3 DNA reads TGCGCCAGCAGCTACAACAAGGGACTAGCGTCGGATACGCAGTATTTT. Translation gives CASSYNKGLASDTQYF.

This clonotype came up once. The chain couples TRBV7-9 to TRBJ2-5; D is ambiguous. Germline CDR1 is SEHNR and CDR2 is FQNEAQ (reference sequence). CDR3 length: 15 amino acids. With 6 bases removed from V and 3 bases from J, the gap between germline ends came to 17 bases. The CDR3 sequence is CASSSRPALEETQYF. The DNA of the CDR3 is TGTGCCAGCAGTTCCAGACCCGCCCTTGAAGAGACCCAGTACTTC.

This clonotype was counted ten times or more. At one end, the junction sequence differs from germline, possibly due to a read error. V is TRBV12-3 or TRBV12-4 and J is TRBJ2-5; D is uncertain. The CDR3 runs 11 residues. The DNA of the CDR3 is TGCGCCAGCAGCTTTTCCGAGACCCAGTACTTC. It encodes CASSFSETQYF.

The chain joins TRBV5-1 to TRBJ1-1; D is ambiguous. The CDR3 consists of 13 residues. Trimming removed 5 bases at V and 2 bases at J, with 10 bases between. In germline, CDR1 is SGHRS, CDR2 YFSETQ. This chain's CDR3 is CASSWVINTEAFF. The CDR3 coding sequence is TGCGCCAGCAGTTGGGTCATTAACACTGAAGCTTTCTTT. Full variable domain (rest looked up from reference TRBV5-1 and TRBJ1-1): KAGVTQTPRYLIKTRGQQVTLSCSPISGHRSVSWYQQTPGQGLQFLFEYFSETQRNKGNFPGRFSGRQFSNSRSEMNVSTLELGDSALYLCASSWVINTEAFFGQGTRLTVV.

This clonotype was observed at least ten times. The CDR3 sequence is CASSSAGYEQYF. The CDR3 DNA sequence: TGCGCCAGCAGCTCCGCAGGCTACGAGCAGTACTTC. V usage is TRBV5-1 and J usage is TRBJ2-7; D is unclear. Trimming took 3 bases from V and 3 from J, leaving 7 bases between them. CDR1 SGHRS and CDR2 YFSETQ come from the germline V gene. This CDR3 has 12 amino acids.

This clonotype showed up just a few times. V and J are TRBV12-3 or TRBV12-4 and TRBJ2-5; no clear D gene. The CDR3 loop spans 12 amino acids. Trimming stripped 5 bases from V and 4 bases from J, with 8 bases between. The CDR3 nucleotides read TGTGCCAGCAGTGTTTTGGCAGAGACCCAGTACTTC. Residues: CASSVLAETQYF.